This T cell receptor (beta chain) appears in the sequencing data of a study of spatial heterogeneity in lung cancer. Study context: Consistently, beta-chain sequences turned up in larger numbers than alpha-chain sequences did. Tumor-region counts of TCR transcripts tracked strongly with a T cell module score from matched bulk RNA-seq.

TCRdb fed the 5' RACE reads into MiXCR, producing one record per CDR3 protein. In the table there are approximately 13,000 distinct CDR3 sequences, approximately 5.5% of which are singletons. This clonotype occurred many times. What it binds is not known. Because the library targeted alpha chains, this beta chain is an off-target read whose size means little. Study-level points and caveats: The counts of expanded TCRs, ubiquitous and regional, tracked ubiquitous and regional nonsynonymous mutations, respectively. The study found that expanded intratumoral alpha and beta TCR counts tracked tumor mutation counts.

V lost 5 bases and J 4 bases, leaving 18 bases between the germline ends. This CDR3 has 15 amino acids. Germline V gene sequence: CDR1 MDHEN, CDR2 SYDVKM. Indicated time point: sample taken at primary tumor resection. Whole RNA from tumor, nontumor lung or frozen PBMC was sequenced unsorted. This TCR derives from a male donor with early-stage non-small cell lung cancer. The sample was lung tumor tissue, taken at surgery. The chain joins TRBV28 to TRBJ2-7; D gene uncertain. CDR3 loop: CASSNGPSVGYEQYF. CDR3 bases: TGTGCCAGCAGTAACGGGCCCAGCGTAGGATACGAGCAGTACTTC. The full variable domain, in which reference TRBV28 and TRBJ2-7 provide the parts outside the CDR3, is DVKVTQSSRYLVKRTGEKVFLECVQDMDHENMFWYRQDPGLGLRLIYFSYDVKMKEKGDIPEGYSVSREKKERFSLILESASTNQTSMYLCASSNGPSVGYEQYFGPGTRLTVT.